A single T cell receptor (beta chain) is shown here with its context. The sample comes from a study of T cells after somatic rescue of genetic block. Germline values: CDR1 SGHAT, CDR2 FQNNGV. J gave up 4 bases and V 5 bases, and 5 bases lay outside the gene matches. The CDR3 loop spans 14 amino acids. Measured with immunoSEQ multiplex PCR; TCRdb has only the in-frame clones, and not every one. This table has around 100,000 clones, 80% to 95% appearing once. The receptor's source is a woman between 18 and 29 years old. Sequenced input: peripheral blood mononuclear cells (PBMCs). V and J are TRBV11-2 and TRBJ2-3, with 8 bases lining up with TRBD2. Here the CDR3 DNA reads TGTGCCAGCAGCCCCACGGGGGGGCCAGATACGCAGTATTTT. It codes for CASSPTGGPDTQYF.